The following is a T cell receptor (beta chain) sequence with its context. What it binds is not known. Germline assignment: CDR1 PRHDT and CDR2 FYEKMQ (reference sequence). J lost 4 bases, V lost 5 bases, and 6 bases had no gene match. There are 15 residues in the CDR3. PCR was performed a second time for about 6 to 11 cycles using a sample-barcoded 5' primer and a J-beta primer mix. Per sample, CDR3-containing paired-end reads numbered at least 3 million. MiXCR, applied by TCRdb to the 5' RACE reads, yields one record per CDR3 protein. Of about 900,000 distinct CDR3 sequences listed, approximately 59% were seen once; the top ten hold around a quarter. Every donor contributed 8 to 10 milliliters of peripheral blood by blood draw. This entry comes from a study of blood T cells in healthy people across ages. Study results and limitations: Older individuals had lower TCR beta diversity per million T cells (the decline was roughly linear).

The chain employs TRBV13 and TRBJ2-1; 9 positions agree with TRBD2. The sequenced sample consisted of blood. This receptor was taken from a man aged 25 to 40 in good health. The CDR3 reads CASSERLAEYNEQFF. The DNA of the CDR3 is TGTGCCAGCAGCGAACGACTAGCGGAGTACAATGAGCAGTTCTTC.